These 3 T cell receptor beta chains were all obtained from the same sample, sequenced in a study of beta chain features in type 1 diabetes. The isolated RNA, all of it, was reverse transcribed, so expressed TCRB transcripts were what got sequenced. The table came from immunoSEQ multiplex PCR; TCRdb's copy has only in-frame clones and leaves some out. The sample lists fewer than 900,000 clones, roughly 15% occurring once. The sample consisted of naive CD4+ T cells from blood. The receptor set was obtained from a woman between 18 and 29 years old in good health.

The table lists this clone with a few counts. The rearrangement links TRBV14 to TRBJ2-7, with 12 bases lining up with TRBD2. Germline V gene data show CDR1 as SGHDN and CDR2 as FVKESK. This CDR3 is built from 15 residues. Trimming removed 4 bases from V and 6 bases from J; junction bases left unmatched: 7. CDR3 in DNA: TGTGCCAGCAGCCTTATGACTAGCGGGAGTGGCGAGCAGTACTTC. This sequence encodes CASSLMTSGSGEQYF.

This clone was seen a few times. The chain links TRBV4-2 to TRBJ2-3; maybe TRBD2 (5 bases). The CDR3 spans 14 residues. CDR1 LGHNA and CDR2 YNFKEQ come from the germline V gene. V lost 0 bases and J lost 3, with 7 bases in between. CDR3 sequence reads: CASSQESGTDTQYF. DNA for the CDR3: TGTGCCAGCAGCCAAGAATCGGGAACAGATACGCAGTATTTT.

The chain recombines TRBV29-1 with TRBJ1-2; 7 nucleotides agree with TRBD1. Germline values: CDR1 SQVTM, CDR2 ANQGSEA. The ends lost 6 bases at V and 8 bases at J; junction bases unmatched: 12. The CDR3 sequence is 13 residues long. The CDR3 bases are TGCAGCGTCTATAAACAGGGGAAGAGAGGCTACACCTTC. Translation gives CSVYKQGKRGYTF.